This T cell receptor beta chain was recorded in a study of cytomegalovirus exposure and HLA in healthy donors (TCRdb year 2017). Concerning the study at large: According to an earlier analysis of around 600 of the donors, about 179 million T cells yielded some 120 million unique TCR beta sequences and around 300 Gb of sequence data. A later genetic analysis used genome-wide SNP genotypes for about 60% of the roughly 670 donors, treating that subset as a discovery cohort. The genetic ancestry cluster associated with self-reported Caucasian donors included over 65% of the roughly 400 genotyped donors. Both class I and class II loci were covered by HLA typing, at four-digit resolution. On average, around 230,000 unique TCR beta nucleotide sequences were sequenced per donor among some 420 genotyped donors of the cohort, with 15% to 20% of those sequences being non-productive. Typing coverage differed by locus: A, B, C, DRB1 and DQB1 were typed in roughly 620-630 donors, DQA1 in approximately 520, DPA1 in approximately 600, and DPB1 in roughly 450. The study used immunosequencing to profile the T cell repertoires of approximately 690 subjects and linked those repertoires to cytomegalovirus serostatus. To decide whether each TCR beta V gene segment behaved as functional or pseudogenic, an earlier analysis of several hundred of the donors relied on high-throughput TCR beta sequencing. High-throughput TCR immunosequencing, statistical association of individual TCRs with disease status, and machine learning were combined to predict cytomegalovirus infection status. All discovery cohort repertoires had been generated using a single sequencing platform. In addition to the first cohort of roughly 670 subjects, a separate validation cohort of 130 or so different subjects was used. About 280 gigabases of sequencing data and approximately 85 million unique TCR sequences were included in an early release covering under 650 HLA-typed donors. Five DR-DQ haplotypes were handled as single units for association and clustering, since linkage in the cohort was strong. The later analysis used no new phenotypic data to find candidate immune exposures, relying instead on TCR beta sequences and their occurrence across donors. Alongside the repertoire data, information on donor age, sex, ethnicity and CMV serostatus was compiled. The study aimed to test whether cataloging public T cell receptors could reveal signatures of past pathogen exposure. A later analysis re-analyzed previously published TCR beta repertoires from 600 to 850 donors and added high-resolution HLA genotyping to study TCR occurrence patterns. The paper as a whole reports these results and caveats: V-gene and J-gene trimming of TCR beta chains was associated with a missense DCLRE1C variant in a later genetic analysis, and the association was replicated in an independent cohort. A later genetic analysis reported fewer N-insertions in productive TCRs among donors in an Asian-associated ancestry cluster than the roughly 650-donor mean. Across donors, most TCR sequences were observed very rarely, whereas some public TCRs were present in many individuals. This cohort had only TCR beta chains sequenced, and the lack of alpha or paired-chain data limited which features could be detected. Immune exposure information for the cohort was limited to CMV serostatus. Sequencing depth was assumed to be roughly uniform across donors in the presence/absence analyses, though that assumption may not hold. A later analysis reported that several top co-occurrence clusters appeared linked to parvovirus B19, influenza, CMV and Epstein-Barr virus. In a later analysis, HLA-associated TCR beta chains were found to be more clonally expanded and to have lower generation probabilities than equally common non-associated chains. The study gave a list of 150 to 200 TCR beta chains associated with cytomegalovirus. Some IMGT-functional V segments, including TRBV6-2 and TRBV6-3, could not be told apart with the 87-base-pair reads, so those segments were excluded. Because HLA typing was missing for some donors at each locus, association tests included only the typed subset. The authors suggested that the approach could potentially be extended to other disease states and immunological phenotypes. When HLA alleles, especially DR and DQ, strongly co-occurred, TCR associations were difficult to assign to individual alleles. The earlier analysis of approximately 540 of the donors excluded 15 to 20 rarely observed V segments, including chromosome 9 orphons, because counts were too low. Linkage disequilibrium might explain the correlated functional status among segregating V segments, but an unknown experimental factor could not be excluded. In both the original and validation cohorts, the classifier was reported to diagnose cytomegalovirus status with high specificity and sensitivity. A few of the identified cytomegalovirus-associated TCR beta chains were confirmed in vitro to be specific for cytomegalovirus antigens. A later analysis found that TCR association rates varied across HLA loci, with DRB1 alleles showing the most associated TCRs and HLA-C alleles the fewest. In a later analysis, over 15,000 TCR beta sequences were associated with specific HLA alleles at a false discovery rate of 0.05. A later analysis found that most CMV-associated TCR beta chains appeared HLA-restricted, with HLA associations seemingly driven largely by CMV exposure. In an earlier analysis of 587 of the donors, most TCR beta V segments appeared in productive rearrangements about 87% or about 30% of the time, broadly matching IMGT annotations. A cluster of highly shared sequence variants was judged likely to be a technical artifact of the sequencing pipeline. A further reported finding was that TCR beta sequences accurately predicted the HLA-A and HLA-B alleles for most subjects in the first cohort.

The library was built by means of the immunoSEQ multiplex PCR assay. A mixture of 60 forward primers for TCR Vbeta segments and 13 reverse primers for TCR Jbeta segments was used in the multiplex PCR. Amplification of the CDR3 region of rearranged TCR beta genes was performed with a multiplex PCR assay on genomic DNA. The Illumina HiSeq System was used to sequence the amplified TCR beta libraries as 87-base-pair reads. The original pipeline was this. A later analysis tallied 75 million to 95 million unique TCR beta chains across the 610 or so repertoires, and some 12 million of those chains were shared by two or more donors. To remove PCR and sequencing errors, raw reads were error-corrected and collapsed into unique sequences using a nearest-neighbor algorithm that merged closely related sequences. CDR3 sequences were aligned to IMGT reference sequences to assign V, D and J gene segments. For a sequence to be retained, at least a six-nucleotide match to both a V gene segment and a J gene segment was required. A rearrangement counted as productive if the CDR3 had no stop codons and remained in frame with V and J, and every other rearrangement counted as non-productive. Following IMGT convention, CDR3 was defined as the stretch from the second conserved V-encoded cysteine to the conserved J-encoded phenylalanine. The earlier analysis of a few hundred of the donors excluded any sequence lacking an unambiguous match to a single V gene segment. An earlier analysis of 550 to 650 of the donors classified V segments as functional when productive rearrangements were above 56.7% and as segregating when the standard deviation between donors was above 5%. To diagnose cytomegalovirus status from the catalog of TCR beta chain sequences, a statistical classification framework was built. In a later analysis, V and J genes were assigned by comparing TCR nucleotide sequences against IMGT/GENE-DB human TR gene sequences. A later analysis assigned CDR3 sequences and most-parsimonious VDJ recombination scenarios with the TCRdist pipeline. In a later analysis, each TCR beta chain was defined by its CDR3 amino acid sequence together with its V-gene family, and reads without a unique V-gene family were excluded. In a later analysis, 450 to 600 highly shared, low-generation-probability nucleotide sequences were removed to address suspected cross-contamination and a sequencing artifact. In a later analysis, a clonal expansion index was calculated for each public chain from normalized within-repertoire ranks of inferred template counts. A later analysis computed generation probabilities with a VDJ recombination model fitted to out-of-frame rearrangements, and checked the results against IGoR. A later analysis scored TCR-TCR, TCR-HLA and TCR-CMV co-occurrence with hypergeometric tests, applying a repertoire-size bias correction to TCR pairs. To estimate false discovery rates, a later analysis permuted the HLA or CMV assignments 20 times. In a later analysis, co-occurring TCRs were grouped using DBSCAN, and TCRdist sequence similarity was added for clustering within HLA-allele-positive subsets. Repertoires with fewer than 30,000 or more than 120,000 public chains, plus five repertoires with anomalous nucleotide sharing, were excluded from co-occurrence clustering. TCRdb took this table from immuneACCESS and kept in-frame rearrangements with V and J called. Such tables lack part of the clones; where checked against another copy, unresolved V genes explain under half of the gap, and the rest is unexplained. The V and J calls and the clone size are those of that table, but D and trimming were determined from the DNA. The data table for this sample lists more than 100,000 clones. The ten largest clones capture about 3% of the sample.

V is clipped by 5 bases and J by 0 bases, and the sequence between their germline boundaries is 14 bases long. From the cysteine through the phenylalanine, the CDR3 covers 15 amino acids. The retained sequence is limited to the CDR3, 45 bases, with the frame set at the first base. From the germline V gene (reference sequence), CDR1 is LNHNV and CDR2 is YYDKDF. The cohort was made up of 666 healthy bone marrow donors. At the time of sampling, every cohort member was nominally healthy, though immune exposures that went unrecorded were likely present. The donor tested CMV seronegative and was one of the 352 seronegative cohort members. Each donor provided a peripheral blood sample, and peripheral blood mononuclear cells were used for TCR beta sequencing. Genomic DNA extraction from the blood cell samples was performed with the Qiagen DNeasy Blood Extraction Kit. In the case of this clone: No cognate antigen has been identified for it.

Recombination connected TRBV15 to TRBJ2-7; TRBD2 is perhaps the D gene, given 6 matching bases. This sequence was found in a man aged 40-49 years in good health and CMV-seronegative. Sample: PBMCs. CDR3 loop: CATSSEGRGSYEQYF. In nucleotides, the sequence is TGTGCCACCAGCTCGGAGGGACGGGGCTCCTACGAGCAGTACTTC.